The rows below give T cell receptor beta chains drawn from one sample of a study of blood T cell repertoires in COVID-19. Produced via immunoSEQ multiplex PCR; TCRdb's table is partial and in-frame only. Here the sample spans roughly 120,000 clones, 81% being singletons. The sequencing input was peripheral blood. Source of these receptors: a man between 45 and 60 years old with acute or convalescent COVID-19. Both conserved end residues are part of each CDR3. The order of the fields is CDR3 protein, CDR3 DNA, D gene, CDR3 length, V gene, clone size, J gene. A D gene is named only where the DNA matches it firmly. Not every row has a clone size; where given, it reads once, few, many or a size class.

CASGRGRGYGYTF TGTGCCAGTGGGCGGGGGCGCGGCTATGGCTACACCTTC - 13 TRBV11-2 - TRBJ1-2
CASSQVQQGSFGASGNTIYF TGTGCCAGCAGCCAAGTTCAACAGGGCTCCTTCGGGGCCTCTGGAAACACCATATATTTT - 20 TRBV3-1/TRBV3-2 few TRBJ1-3
CASSLVGGGLDTQYF TGTGCCAGCAGCTTAGTCGGCGGGGGCCTAGATACGCAGTATTTT - 15 TRBV7-2 - TRBJ2-3
CASSLTGGTEAFF TGTGCCAGTAGCCTGACCGGGGGCACTGAAGCTTTCTTT - 13 TRBV19 - TRBJ1-1
CASSWGQGGNNEQFF TGTGCCAGCAGCTGGGGACAGGGAGGAAACAATGAGCAGTTCTTC TRBD1 15 TRBV5-5 - TRBJ2-1
CASRKAGGNYGYTF TGTGCCAGCAGAAAGGCAGGGGGTAACTATGGCTACACCTTC TRBD1 14 TRBV11-2 - TRBJ1-2
CASSLGQLNYGYTF TGTGCCAGCAGTTTGGGACAGCTAAACTATGGCTACACCTTC TRBD1 14 TRBV28 - TRBJ1-2
CASSHPDRWPTGANVLTF TGCGCCAGCAGCCACCCGGACAGGTGGCCTACTGGGGCCAACGTCCTGACTTTC TRBD1 18 TRBV4-1 - TRBJ2-6
CASSEVSYGYTF TGTGCCAGCAGTGAAGTCTCCTATGGCTACACCTTC - 12 TRBV6-1 - TRBJ1-2
CASKLLTGGAEAFF TGTGCCAGCAAACTACTAACAGGGGGAGCTGAAGCTTTCTTT TRBD1 14 TRBV28 - TRBJ1-1
CASSAQYRGYNSPLHF TGTGCCAGCAGTGCGCAATACAGGGGCTATAATTCACCCCTCCACTTT TRBD1 16 TRBV27 - TRBJ1-6
CSASQGQGKQPQHF TGCAGTGCTAGTCAGGGACAGGGGAAACAGCCCCAGCATTTT TRBD1 14 TRBV20-1 - TRBJ1-5
CASRDGQGGYGYTF TGTGCCAGTAGAGACGGACAGGGGGGCTATGGCTACACCTTC TRBD1 14 TRBV19 - TRBJ1-2
CASRHYNSPLHF TGTGCCAGCAGACATTATAATTCACCCCTCCACTTT - 12 TRBV6-6 - TRBJ1-6
CASMERGPSTDTQYF TGCGCCAGTATGGAGCGGGGGCCCTCCACAGATACGCAGTATTTT TRBD2 15 TRBV5-1 - TRBJ2-3
CASSPLQGGNEKLFF TGTGCCAGCTCACCCTTACAGGGCGGGAATGAAAAACTGTTTTTT - 15 TRBV18 - TRBJ1-4
CASSYSRGPGEKLFF TGTGCCAGCAGTTACAGCAGGGGGCCTGGTGAAAAACTGTTTTTT TRBD1 15 TRBV6-6 - TRBJ1-4
CATSDVKSGGSEQYF TGTGCCACCAGTGATGTCAAATCAGGGGGCAGCGAGCAGTACTTC TRBD1 15 TRBV24-1 few TRBJ2-7
CATRISPNYGYTF TGTGCCACCCGAATTAGCCCTAACTATGGCTACACCTTC - 13 TRBV27 - TRBJ1-2
CASSPVPGSIQPEAFF TGCGCCAGCAGCCCGGTTCCAGGGTCGATACAACCTGAAGCTTTCTTT - 16 TRBV5-1 - TRBJ1-1
CASSLEELGVSDTQYF TGTGCCAGCAGCTTGGAGGAATTAGGGGTTTCAGATACGCAGTATTTT - 16 TRBV5-6 - TRBJ2-3
CASSVQGYNEQFF TGTGCCAGCAGCGTTCAGGGATACAATGAGCAGTTCTTC - 13 TRBV9 - TRBJ2-1
CASSLGTSTDTQYF TGTGCCAGCAGCTTGGGGACTAGCACAGATACGCAGTATTTT - 14 TRBV5-5 once TRBJ2-3
CASRAGFGGYTF TGTGCCAGCAGGGCAGGGTTCGGTGGCTACACCTTC - 12 TRBV2 once TRBJ1-2
CARSHPDRGTNTGELFF TGTGCCAGAAGCCACCCGGACAGGGGTACAAACACCGGGGAGCTGTTTTTT TRBD1 17 TRBV5-3 few TRBJ2-2
CASSQVGGNSPLHF TGTGCCAGCAGCCAAGTAGGGGGTAATTCACCCCTCCACTTT - 14 TRBV14 - TRBJ1-6
CASSYRGYTEAFF TGTGCCAGCAGTTACAGGGGATACACTGAAGCTTTCTTT TRBD1 13 TRBV27 - TRBJ1-1
CASSQDSVAGELFF TGTGCCAGCAGCCAAGATTCGGTGGCCGGGGAGCTGTTTTTT - 14 TRBV3-1/TRBV3-2 few TRBJ2-2
CASSGDRRSNQPQHF TGTGCCAGTAGTGGGGACAGGAGAAGCAATCAGCCCCAGCATTTT TRBD1 15 TRBV19 - TRBJ1-5
CASSLEGIWAFF TGTGCCAGCAGCTTGGAGGGGATATGGGCTTTCTTT - 12 TRBV5-5 few TRBJ1-1
CASSESRQGVTEAFF TGCGCCAGCAGTGAGTCACGGCAGGGCGTCACTGAAGCTTTCTTT - 15 TRBV10-1 - TRBJ1-1
CASSEMTGGSPLHF TGTGCCAGCAGTGAGATGACAGGGGGTTCACCCCTCCACTTT TRBD1 14 TRBV2 - TRBJ1-6
CASSFSEGARSYEQYF TGTGCCAGCAGTTTTTCCGAGGGAGCCCGCTCCTACGAGCAGTACTTC - 16 TRBV27 - TRBJ2-7
CASSRNGESYGYTF TGTGCCAGCAGCCGAAACGGAGAAAGCTATGGCTACACCTTC - 14 TRBV11-2 - TRBJ1-2
CASSRRSAENTGELFF TGTGCCAGCAGCCGCCGATCGGCGGAGAACACCGGGGAGCTGTTTTTT - 16 TRBV7-3 - TRBJ2-2
CASSLSGGGTQYF TGTGCCAGCAGCTTGTCCGGGGGAGGGACCCAGTACTTC - 13 TRBV7-2 few TRBJ2-5
CAWSVNRGQRVFSEQFF TGTGCCTGGAGTGTTAACAGGGGGCAAAGGGTGTTTAGTGAGCAGTTCTTC TRBD1 17 TRBV30 - TRBJ2-1
CASSLQRGATDTQYF TGTGCCAGCAGCCTCCAGCGGGGAGCCACAGATACGCAGTATTTT TRBD2 15 TRBV7-2 - TRBJ2-3
CASSLGAGANVLTF TGTGCCAGCTCCCTAGGGGCTGGGGCCAACGTCCTGACTTTC - 14 TRBV18 few TRBJ2-6
CASSSQGLGNTEAFF TGTGCCAGCAGCTCACAGGGGCTGGGGAACACTGAAGCTTTCTTT TRBD1 15 TRBV5-4 - TRBJ1-1
CASSPNRAGGSYEQYF TGTGCCAGCAGCCCAAACCGGGCAGGGGGCTCCTACGAGCAGTACTTC TRBD1 16 TRBV9 - TRBJ2-7
CASSPRGTDTQYF TGTGCCAGCAGCCCACGGGGTACAGATACGCAGTATTTT - 13 TRBV9 - TRBJ2-3
CASSQKWPIEAFF TGTGCCAGCAGCCAAAAGTGGCCAATTGAAGCTTTCTTT - 13 TRBV4-2 few TRBJ1-1
CASSPGSGSYNEQFF TGTGCCAGCAGCCCAGGTAGCGGGAGCTACAATGAGCAGTTCTTC TRBD2 15 TRBV9 - TRBJ2-1
CASSPIRPGWSNQPQHF TGTGCCAGCAGCCCAATAAGGCCAGGCTGGAGCAATCAGCCCCAGCATTTT - 17 TRBV11-3 - TRBJ1-5
CASSSTGEAFF TGCGCCAGCAGCTCGACAGGTGAAGCTTTCTTT - 11 TRBV4-1 - TRBJ1-1
CASSQGTVEAFF TGTGCCAGCAGCCAGGGGACAGTTGAAGCTTTCTTT TRBD1 12 TRBV3-1/TRBV3-2 many TRBJ1-1
CASSPTGLYGYTF TGTGCCAGCTCACCAACAGGTCTCTATGGCTACACCTTC - 13 TRBV18 - TRBJ1-2
CAISALGTGGSGNTIYF TGTGCCATCAGTGCACTTGGGACAGGAGGCTCTGGAAACACCATATATTTT TRBD1 17 TRBV10-3 - TRBJ1-3
CASSHRGNEQFF TGTGCCAGCAGCCACCGGGGCAATGAGCAGTTCTTC - 12 TRBV14 few TRBJ2-1
CASSDPFRTGGGPLHF TGTGCCAGCAGTGACCCCTTCCGGACAGGGGGTGGCCCCCTCCACTTT TRBD1 16 TRBV6-1 - TRBJ1-6
CASSLVEGRDGYTF TGTGCCAGCAGTTTAGTGGAGGGGCGGGATGGCTACACCTTC - 14 TRBV28 - TRBJ1-2
CASSQPRQDMNTEAFF TGCGCCAGCAGCCAACCGAGACAGGATATGAACACTGAAGCTTTCTTT - 16 TRBV4-1 - TRBJ1-1
CASLPGTGNTEAFF TGCGCCAGTCTGCCCGGGACAGGGAACACTGAAGCTTTCTTT TRBD1 14 TRBV5-1 - TRBJ1-1
CASSLSGRVNSPLHF TGTGCCAGCAGCTTATCCGGCAGGGTAAATTCACCCCTCCACTTT - 15 TRBV7-2 - TRBJ1-6
CASSYNPGVPRNIQYF TGTGCCAGCAGTTATAACCCAGGGGTCCCAAGAAACATTCAGTACTTC - 16 TRBV6-5 - TRBJ2-4
CASSAYAGANTGELFF TGTGCCAGCAGCGCCTATGCGGGGGCTAACACCGGGGAGCTGTTTTTT - 16 TRBV9 - TRBJ2-2
CASSPRQGHTGELFF TGTGCCAGCTCACCACGACAGGGCCACACCGGGGAGCTGTTTTTT TRBD1 15 TRBV18 - TRBJ2-2
CASSPTQGSNTEAFF TGCGCCAGCAGCCCCACCCAGGGGTCAAACACTGAAGCTTTCTTT - 15 TRBV5-1 - TRBJ1-1
CASSPAGVGQPQHF TGTGCCAGCAGCCCCGCGGGGGTCGGTCAGCCCCAGCATTTT - 14 TRBV11-2 - TRBJ1-5